This is a list of T cell receptor beta chains from one sample in a study of cytomegalovirus exposure and HLA in healthy donors. Using immunoSEQ multiplex PCR, the repertoire was profiled, and TCRdb retains in-frame clones only, with some absent. The sample includes approximately 110,000 clones, about three quarters seen only once; the top ten take approximately 1%. Sequencing input: PBMCs. Receptors originate from a woman aged 25 to 39 in good health and CMV-seronegative. Both conserved end residues are part of each CDR3. Each record gives: CDR3 length, V gene, CDR3 protein.

length: 18; V: TRBV9; CDR3: CASSVEGLAGVSYNEQFF
length: 13; V: TRBV19; CDR3: CASSSTGKETQYF
length: 14; V: TRBV19; CDR3: CASSMGTGIDGYTF
length: 13; V: TRBV5-1; CDR3: CASSLGAGIEQFF
length: 13; V: TRBV11-2; CDR3: CASSFSPTDTQYF
length: 16; V: TRBV11-1; CDR3: CASSLDKLAGAGEQYF
length: 14; V: TRBV9; CDR3: CASSVATGAYEQYF
length: 14; V: TRBV5-1; CDR3: CASSFGQSYDEQYF
length: 12; V: TRBV7-8; CDR3: CASSREVSEAFF
length: 14; V: TRBV7-2; CDR3: CASSSSSGNQPQHF
length: 13; V: TRBV7-2; CDR3: CASSAQINYGYTF
length: 17; V: TRBV19; CDR3: CASSMGYVGGPSYEQYF
length: 18; V: TRBV2; CDR3: CASSRSGASGKIYNEQFF
length: 13; V: TRBV9; CDR3: CASSVGTQYEQYF
length: 13; V: TRBV6-5; CDR3: CASSLGQRTEAFF
length: 14; V: TRBV6-1; CDR3: CASSEGGSWHEQFF
length: 13; V: TRBV21-1; CDR3: CASTRDRGHEQYF
length: 12; V: TRBV5-1; CDR3: CASSPPGREQYF
length: 19; V: TRBV30; CDR3: CAWSVPRDFGGGHYNEQFF
length: 15; V: TRBV5-6; CDR3: CASSPRLGSYNEQFF
length: 16; V: TRBV4-2; CDR3: CASSQVETSSYNEQFF
length: 15; V: TRBV18; CDR3: CASSPPGQGNEKLFF
length: 13; V: TRBV5-4; CDR3: CASSYRTANEQYF
length: 19; V: TRBV30; CDR3: CAWSAKRSWDRSSGNTIYF
length: 14; V: TRBV27; CDR3: CASRIASESYEQYF
length: 13; V: TRBV9; CDR3: CASSDRSTGELFF
length: 14; V: TRBV15; CDR3: CATSRDRGQETQYF
length: 15; V: TRBV5-8; CDR3: CASSSYRVRGYEQYF
length: 18; V: TRBV15; CDR3: CATSRDRQGAIETDTQYF
length: 11; V: TRBV7-2; CDR3: CASSSFREAFF
length: 17; V: TRBV5-1; CDR3: CASSGTSGGSFSYEQYF
length: 14; V: TRBV5-4; CDR3: CAGGYDRAFYGYTF
length: 17; V: TRBV12-5; CDR3: CASGLATGEERRSTQYF
length: 12; V: TRBV13; CDR3: CASSRGRGEAFF
length: 16; V: TRBV7-2; CDR3: CASSQGHSPSNQPQHF
length: 17; V: TRBV14; CDR3: CASSQEWDSRYQETQYF
length: 14; V: TRBV6-1; CDR3: CASRYQGGLETQYF
length: 13; V: TRBV7-8; CDR3: CASSFGAVEEQYF
length: 14; V: TRBV18; CDR3: CASSPWEGRAEAFF
length: 16; V: TRBV7-9; CDR3: CSSSSTSGRALYEQYF
length: 17; V: TRBV7-8; CDR3: CASSIGRSGKSYNEQFF
length: 12; V: TRBV10-3; CDR3: CAISEDAKGYTF
length: 15; V: TRBV4-3; CDR3: CASSQAGDKYNEQFF
length: 16; V: TRBV5-1; CDR3: CASSLDGRGLGIGYTF
length: 13; V: TRBV19; CDR3: CASSPGRRETQYF
length: 13; V: TRBV7-9; CDR3: CSSSLQAGEGYTF
length: 15; V: TRBV6-1; CDR3: CASSPRPDTVTEAFF
length: 15; V: TRBV27; CDR3: CASSLSSGQLYGYTF
length: 16; V: TRBV11-3; CDR3: CASSLGASGSLETQYF
length: 14; V: TRBV9; CDR3: CASSRQNSGNTIYF
length: 15; V: TRBV5-8; CDR3: CASSLNLAKKETQYF
length: 17; V: TRBV18; CDR3: CASSLYGSGGLVETQYF
length: 10; V: TRBV2; CDR3: CASRREVQFF
length: 16; V: TRBV7-6; CDR3: CASSSDRGYSGTEAFF
length: 13; V: TRBV6-5; CDR3: CASSYREHNEQFF
length: 14; V: TRBV2; CDR3: CASNTGQGNSPLHF
length: 16; V: TRBV11-2; CDR3: CASSLGSRGTGTSEFF
length: 14; V: TRBV10-2; CDR3: CASGKTGQSYEQYF
length: 12; V: TRBV2; CDR3: CASSRAGPVQYF
length: 13; V: TRBV7-9; CDR3: CASSLSGYTEAFF